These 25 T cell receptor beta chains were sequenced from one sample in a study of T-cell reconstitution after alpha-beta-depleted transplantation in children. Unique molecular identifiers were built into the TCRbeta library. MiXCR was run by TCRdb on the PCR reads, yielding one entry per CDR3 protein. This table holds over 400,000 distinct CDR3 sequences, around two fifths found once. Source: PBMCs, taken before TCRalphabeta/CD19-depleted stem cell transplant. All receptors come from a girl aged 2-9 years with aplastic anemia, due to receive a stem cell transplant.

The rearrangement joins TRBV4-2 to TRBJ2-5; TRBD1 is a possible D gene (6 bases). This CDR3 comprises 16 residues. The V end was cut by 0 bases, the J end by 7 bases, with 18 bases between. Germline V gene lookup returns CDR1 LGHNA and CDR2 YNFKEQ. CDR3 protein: CASSQDLNRDRVTQYF. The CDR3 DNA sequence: TGTGCCAGCAGCCAAGATCTTAACAGGGATCGGGTGACCCAGTACTTC.

CDR3 amino acids: CAWSTHNTGTSASGSSYNEQFF. DNA for the CDR3: TGTGCCTGGAGTACCCACAACACCGGGACTAGCGCTAGTGGGAGCTCCTACAATGAGCAGTTCTTC. The chain joins TRBV30 to TRBJ2-1; 10 bases fit TRBD2. CDR3 length: 22 residues. The V and J ends lost 2 bases and 0 bases, in that order; junction bases with no gene match: 22. CDR1 is GTSNPN and CDR2 is SVGIG in the germline V gene (reference sequence).

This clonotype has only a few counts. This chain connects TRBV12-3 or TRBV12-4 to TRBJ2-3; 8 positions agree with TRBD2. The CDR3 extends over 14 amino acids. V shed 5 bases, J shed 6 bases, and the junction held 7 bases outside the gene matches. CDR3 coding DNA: TGTGCCAGCAGTCCAATTTCGGGGGGGGATACGCAGTATTTT. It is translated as CASSPISGGDTQYF.

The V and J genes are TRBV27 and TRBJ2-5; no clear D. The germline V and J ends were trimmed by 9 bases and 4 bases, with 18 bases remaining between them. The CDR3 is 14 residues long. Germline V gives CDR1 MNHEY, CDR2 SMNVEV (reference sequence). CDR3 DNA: TGTGCCAGTTTATCAGTCCTGTCGGGAGAGACCCAGTACTTC. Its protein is CASLSVLSGETQYF.

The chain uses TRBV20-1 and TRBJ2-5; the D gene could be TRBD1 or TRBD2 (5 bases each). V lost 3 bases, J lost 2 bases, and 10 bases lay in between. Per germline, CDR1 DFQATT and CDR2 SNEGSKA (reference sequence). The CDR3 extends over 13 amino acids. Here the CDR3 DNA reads TGCAGTGCTAGGGGACGGGCGCAAGAGACCCAGTACTTC. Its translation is CSARGRAQETQYF.

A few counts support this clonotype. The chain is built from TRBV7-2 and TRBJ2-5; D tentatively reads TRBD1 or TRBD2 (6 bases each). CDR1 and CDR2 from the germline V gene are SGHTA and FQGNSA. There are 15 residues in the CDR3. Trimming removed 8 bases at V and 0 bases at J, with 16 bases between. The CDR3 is CASQTGGIYQETQYF. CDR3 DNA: TGTGCCAGCCAGACAGGCGGGATTTACCAAGAGACCCAGTACTTC. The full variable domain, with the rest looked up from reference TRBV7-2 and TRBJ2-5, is GAGVSQSPSNKVTEKGKDVELRCDPISGHTALYWYRQSLGQGLEFLIYFQGNSAPDKSGLPSDRFSAERTGGSVSTLTIQRTQQEDSAVYLCASQTGGIYQETQYFGPGTRLLVL.

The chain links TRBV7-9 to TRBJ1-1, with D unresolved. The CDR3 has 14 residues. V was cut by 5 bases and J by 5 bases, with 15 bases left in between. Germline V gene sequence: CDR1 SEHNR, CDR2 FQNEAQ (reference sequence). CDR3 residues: CASSRTLGETEAFF. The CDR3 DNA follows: TGTGCCAGCAGCCGAACCCTCGGGGAAACTGAAGCTTTCTTT.

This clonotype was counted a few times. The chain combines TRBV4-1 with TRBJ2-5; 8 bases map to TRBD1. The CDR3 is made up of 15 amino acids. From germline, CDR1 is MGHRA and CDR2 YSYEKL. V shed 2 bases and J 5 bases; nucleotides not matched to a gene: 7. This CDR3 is CASSQKQGALETQYF. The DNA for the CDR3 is TGCGCCAGCAGCCAAAAGCAGGGGGCCCTGGAGACCCAGTACTTC.

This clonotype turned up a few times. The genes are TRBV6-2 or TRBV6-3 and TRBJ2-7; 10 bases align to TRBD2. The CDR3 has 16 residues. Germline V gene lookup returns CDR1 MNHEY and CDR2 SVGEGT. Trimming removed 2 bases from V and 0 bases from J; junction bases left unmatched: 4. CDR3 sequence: CASSYRLAGVSYEQYF. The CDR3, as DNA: TGTGCCAGCAGTTACCGTCTAGCGGGGGTCTCCTACGAGCAGTACTTC.

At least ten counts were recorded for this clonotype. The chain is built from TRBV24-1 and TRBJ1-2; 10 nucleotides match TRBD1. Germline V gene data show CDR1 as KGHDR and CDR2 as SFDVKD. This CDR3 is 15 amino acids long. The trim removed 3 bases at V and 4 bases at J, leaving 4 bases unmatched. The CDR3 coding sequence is TGTGCCACCAGTGATCCCGGGACAGGGGTCTATGGCTACACCTTC. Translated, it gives CATSDPGTGVYGYTF.

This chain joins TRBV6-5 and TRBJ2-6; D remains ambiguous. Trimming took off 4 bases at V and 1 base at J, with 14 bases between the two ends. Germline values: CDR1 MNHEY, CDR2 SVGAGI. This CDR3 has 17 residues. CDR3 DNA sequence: TGTGCCAGCAGTTTCTCGCCAGTTTATTCTGGGGCCAACGTCCTGACTTTC. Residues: CASSFSPVYSGANVLTF.

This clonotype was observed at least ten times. CDR3 nucleotide sequence: TGTGCCAGCAGCAAAGGGGCAGGCGTTATTCAGTACTTC. Protein product: CASSKGAGVIQYF. V gene TRBV21-1 combines with J gene TRBJ2-4. TRBV21-1 is a recognized pseudogene. CDR3 size: 13 residues.

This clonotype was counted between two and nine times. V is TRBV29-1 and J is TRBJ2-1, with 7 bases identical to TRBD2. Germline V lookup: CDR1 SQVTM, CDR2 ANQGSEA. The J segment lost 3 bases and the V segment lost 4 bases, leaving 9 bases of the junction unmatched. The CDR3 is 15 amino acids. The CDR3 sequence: CSVGGGAVRYNEQFF. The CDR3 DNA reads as TGCAGCGTTGGGGGAGGGGCCGTGCGCTACAATGAGCAGTTCTTC.

CDR3 coding DNA: TGTGCCAGCAGCCGAACTGGCAGACTTGGGCCCCAGCATTTT. This translates into CASSRTGRLGPQHF. V and J are TRBV12-3 or TRBV12-4 and TRBJ1-5; no definite D call. The length of the CDR3 is 14 residues. Trimming cost V 6 bases and J 9 bases, with 18 bases left between them.

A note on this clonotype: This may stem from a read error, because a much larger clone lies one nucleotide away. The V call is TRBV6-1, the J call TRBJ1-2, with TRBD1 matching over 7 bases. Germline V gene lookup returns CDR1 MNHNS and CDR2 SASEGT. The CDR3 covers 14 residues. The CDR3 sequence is CASSSGQWGYGDTF. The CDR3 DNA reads TGTGCCAGCAGCTCGGGACAGTGGGGCTATGGCGACACCTTC.

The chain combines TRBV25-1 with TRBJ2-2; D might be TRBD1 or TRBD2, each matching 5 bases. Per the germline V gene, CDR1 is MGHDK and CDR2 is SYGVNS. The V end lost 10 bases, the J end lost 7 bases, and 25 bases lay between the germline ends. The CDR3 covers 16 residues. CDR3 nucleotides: TGTGCCACATCCTCATCCGGGAAAGGGGTTAACGGGGAGCTGTTTTTT. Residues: CATSSSGKGVNGELFF.

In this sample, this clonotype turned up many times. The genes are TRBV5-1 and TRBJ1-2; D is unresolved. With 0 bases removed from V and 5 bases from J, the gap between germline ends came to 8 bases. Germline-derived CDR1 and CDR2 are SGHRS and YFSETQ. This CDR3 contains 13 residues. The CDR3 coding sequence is TGCGCCAGCAGCTTGGCTACAAGATATGGCTACACCTTC. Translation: CASSLATRYGYTF.

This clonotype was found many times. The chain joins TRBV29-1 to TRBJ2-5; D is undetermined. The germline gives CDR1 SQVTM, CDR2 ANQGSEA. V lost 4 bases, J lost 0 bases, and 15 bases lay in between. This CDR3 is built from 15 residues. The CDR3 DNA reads TGCAGCGTTGTTCTCTTGCGAGCTCACCAAGAGACCCAGTACTTC. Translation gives CSVVLLRAHQETQYF.

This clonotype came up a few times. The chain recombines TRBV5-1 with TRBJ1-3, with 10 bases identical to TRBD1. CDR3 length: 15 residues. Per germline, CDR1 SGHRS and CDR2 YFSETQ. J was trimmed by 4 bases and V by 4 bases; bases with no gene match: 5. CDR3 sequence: CASSRGTGAGNTIYF. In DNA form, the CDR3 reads TGCGCCAGCAGCAGAGGGACAGGGGCAGGAAACACCATATATTTT.

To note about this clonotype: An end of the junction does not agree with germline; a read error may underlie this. CDR3: CSARAGISSYNEHFF. DNA of the CDR3: TGCAGTGCTAGGGCCGGAATAAGCTCCTACAATGAGCATTTCTTC. The chain joins TRBV20-1 to TRBJ2-1; D is unclear. This CDR3 spans 15 amino acids. Germline lookup yields CDR1 DFQATT and CDR2 SNEGSKA (reference sequence).

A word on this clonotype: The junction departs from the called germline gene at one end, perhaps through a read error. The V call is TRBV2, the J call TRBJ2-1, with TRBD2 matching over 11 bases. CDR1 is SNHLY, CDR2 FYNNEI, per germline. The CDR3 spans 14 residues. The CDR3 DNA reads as TGTGCCAGCAGTGAATCGAGACTAGCGGGAATAAGGCCCTTC. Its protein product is CASSESRLAGIRPF.

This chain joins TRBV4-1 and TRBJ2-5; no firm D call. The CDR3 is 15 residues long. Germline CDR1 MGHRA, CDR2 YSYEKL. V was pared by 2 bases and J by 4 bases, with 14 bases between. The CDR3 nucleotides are TGCGCCAGCAGCCAAACAGACGGATCTCGAGAGACCCAGTACTTC. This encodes CASSQTDGSRETQYF.

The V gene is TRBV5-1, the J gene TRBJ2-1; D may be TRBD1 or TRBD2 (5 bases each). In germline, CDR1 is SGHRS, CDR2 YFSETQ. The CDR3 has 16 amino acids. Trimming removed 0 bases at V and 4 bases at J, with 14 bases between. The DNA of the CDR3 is TGCGCCAGCAGCTTGGGCCGGGACGGAAGATACAATGAGCAGTTCTTC. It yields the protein CASSLGRDGRYNEQFF.

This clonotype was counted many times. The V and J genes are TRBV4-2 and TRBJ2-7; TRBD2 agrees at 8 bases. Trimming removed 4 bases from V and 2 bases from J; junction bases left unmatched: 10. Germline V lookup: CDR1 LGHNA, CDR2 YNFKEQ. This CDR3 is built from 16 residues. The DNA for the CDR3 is TGTGCCAGCAGCCGCATCAAGACTAGCGAACCCTACGAGCAGTACTTC. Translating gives CASSRIKTSEPYEQYF.

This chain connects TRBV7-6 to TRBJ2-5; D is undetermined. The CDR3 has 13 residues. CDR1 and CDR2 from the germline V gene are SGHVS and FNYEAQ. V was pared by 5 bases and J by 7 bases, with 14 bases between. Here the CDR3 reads CASSPQDLGTQYF. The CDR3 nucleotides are TGTGCCAGCAGCCCCCAGGACCTGGGGACCCAGTACTTC.